This T cell receptor (beta chain) emerged from a study of cytomegalovirus exposure and HLA in healthy donors. Study-level points and caveats: An analysis that was carried out later associated approximately 17,000 TCR beta sequences with HLA alleles at 0.05 false discovery rate.

V trimming: 0 bases; J trimming: 14 bases; junction bases outside the gene matches: 3. The CDR3 is 12 amino acids. Germline assignment: CDR1 SGHNT and CDR2 YYREEE (reference sequence). PCR employed 60 Vbeta and 13 Jbeta primers. The data were produced by immunoSEQ multiplex PCR, yet TCRdb's version contains in-frame clones alone and is incomplete. Here the sample spans about 130,000 clones, over 60% being singletons. As regards this clone: As yet, its antigen is unknown.

Sample: PBMCs. The sequence came from a human donor in good health. The chain carries TRBV5-4 and TRBJ2-4; 9 positions agree with TRBD1. CDR3 residues: CASSLDGTGKYF. DNA of the CDR3: TGTGCCAGCAGCTTGGACGGGACAGGGAAGTACTTC.